The clone carrying this TCR beta chain was picked up a small number of times. The data stem from a study of identical twins. Using its own MiXCR run on the 5' RACE reads, TCRdb lists one record per CDR3 protein. The sample has roughly 750,000 distinct CDR3 sequences, 21% seen once. The same sample was also studied in work on T cells expressing NK-cell markers. This second report adds: Among the eight sequenced donors, seven tested HCMV-seropositive and one tested seronegative. Sorting was restricted to alpha-beta TCR T cells by an anti-gamma-delta TCR antibody in several experiments. The HCMV specificity of the expanded NKG2C+ T cell clones stayed unresolved.

The sequencing sample was made of PBMCs. The clonotype originates from a young woman in good health.

The CDR3 sequence is CASSFYRGESYEQYF. The CDR3 DNA sequence: TGCGCCAGCAGCTTTTACAGGGGGGAGTCCTACGAGCAGTACTTC. The rearrangement joins TRBV5-1 to TRBJ2-7, with 8 positions matching TRBD1. The V segment lost 2 bases and the J segment 1 base; nucleotides outside the gene matches: 5. The CDR3 covers 15 residues. Germline CDR1 reads SGHRS; CDR2 reads YFSETQ. The full variable domain, with the rest looked up from reference TRBV5-1 and TRBJ2-7, is KAGVTQTPRYLIKTRGQQVTLSCSPISGHRSVSWYQQTPGQGLQFLFEYFSETQRNKGNFPGRFSGRQFSNSRSEMNVSTLELGDSALYLCASSFYRGESYEQYFGPGTRLTVT.